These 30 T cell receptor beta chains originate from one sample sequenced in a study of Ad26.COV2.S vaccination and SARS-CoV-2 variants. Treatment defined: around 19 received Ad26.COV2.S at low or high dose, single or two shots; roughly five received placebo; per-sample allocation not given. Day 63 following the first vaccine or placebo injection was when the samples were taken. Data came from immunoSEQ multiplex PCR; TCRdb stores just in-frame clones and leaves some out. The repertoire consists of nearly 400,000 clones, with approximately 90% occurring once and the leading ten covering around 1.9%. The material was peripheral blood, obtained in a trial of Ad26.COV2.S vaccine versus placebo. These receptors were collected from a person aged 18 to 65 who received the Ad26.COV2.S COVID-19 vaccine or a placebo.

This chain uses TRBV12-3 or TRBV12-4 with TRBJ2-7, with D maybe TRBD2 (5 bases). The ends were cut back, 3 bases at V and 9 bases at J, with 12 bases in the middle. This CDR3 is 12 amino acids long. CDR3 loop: CASSLREAGQYF. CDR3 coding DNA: TGTGCCAGCAGTTTGAGGGAAGCAGGGCAGTACTTC.

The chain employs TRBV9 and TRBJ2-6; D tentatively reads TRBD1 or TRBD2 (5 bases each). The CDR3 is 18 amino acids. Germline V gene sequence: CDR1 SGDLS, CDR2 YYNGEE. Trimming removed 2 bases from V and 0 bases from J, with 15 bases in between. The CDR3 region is CASSVGTWGFSGANVLTF. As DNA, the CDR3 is TGTGCCAGCAGCGTGGGGACCTGGGGGTTCTCTGGGGCCAACGTCCTGACTTTC. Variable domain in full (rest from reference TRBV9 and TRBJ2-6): DSGVTQTPKHLITATGQRVTLRCSPRSGDLSVYWYQQSLDQGLQFLIQYYNGEERAKGNILERFSAQQFPDLHSELNLSSLELGDSALYFCASSVGTWGFSGANVLTFGAGSRLTVL.

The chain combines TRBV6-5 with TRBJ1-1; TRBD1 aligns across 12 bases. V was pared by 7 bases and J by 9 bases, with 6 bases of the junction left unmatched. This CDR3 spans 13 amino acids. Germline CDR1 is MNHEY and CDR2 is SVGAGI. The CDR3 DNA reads TGTGCCAGCACCTCGGGACAGGGGGCGAAAGCTTTCTTT. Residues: CASTSGQGAKAFF.

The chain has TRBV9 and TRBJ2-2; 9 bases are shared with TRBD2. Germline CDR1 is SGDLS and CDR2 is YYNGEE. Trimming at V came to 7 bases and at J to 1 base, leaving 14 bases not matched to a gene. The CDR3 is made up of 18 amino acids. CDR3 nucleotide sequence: TGTGCCAGCGAGCGGTCCGGAGAGCGGGAGGTGAACACCGGGGAGCTGTTTTTT. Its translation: CASERSGEREVNTGELFF. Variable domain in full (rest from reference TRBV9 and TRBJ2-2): DSGVTQTPKHLITATGQRVTLRCSPRSGDLSVYWYQQSLDQGLQFLIQYYNGEERAKGNILERFSAQQFPDLHSELNLSSLELGDSALYFCASERSGEREVNTGELFFGEGSRLTVL.

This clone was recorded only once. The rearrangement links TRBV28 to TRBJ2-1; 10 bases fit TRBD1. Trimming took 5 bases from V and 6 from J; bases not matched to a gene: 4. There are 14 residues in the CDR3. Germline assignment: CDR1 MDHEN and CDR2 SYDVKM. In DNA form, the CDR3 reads TGTGCCAGCAGTATGTGGACAGGGGGCAATGAGCAGTTCTTC. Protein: CASSMWTGGNEQFF.

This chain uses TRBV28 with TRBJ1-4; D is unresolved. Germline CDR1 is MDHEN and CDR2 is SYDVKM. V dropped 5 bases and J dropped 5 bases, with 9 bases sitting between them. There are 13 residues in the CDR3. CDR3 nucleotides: TGTGCCAGCAGTCCCTGGGGAAATGAAAAACTGTTTTTT. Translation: CASSPWGNEKLFF.

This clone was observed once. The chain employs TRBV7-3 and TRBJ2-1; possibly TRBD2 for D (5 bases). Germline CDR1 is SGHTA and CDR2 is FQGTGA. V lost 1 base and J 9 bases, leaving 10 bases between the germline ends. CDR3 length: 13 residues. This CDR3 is CASSLRPAGEQFF. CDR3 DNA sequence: TGTGCCAGCAGCTTAAGGCCGGCGGGTGAGCAGTTCTTC. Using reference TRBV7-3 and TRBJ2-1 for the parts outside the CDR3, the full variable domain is GAGVSQTPSNKVTEKGKYVELRCDPISGHTALYWYRQSLGQGPEFLIYFQGTGAADDSGLPNDRFFAVRPEGSVSTLKIQRTERGDSAVYLCASSLRPAGEQFFGPGTRLTVL.

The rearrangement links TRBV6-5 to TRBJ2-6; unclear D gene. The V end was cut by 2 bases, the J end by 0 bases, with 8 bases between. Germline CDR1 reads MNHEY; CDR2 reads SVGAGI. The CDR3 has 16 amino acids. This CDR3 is CASSYRPNSGANVLTF. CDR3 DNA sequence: TGTGCCAGCAGTTACCGACCGAACTCTGGGGCCAACGTCCTGACTTTC.

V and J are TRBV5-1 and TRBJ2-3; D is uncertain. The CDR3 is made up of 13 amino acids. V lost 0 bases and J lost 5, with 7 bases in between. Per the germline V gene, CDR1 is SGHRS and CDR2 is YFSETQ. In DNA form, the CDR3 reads TGCGCCAGCAGCTTGGCCCCGGGAGATACGCAGTATTTT. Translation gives CASSLAPGDTQYF.

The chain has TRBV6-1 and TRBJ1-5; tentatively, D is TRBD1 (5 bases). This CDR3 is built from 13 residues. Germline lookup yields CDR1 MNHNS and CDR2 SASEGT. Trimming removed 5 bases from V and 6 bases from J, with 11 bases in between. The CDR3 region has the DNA TGTGCCAGCAGTCCCGGGGGTAGTCAGCCCCAGCATTTT. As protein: CASSPGGSQPQHF.

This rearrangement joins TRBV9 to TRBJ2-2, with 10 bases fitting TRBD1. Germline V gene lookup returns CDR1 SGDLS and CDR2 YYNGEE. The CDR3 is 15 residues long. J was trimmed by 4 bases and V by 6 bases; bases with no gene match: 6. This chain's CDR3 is CASTRDRGPTGELFF. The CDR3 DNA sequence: TGTGCCAGCACCCGTGACAGGGGGCCCACCGGGGAGCTGTTTTTT.

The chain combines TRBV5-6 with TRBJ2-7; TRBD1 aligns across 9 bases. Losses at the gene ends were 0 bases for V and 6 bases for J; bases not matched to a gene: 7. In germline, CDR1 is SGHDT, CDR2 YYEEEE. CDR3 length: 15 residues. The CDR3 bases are TGTGCCAGCAGCTTGGGAACCGGGACAGGGTCCGAGCAGTACTTC. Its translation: CASSLGTGTGSEQYF.

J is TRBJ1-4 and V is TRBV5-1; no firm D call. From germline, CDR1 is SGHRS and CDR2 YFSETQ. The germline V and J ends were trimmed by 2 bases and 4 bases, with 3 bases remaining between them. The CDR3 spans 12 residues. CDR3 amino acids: CASSFDNEKLFF. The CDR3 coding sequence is TGCGCCAGCAGCTTTGATAATGAAAAACTGTTTTTT.

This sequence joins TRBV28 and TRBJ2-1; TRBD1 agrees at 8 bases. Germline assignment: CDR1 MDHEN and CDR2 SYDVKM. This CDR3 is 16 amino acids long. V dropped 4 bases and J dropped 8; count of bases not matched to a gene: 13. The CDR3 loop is CASSWGAVTGEYEQFF. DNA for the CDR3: TGTGCCAGCAGTTGGGGGGCCGTGACAGGGGAGTATGAGCAGTTCTTC. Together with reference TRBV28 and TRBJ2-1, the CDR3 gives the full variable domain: DVKVTQSSRYLVKRTGEKVFLECVQDMDHENMFWYRQDPGLGLRLIYFSYDVKMKEKGDIPEGYSVSREKKERFSLILESASTNQTSMYLCASSWGAVTGEYEQFFGPGTRLTVL.

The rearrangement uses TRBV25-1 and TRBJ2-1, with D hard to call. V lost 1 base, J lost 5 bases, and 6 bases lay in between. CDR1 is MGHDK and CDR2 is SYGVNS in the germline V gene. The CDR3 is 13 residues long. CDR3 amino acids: CASSEFENNEQFF. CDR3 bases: TGTGCCAGCAGTGAATTTGAGAACAATGAGCAGTTCTTC.

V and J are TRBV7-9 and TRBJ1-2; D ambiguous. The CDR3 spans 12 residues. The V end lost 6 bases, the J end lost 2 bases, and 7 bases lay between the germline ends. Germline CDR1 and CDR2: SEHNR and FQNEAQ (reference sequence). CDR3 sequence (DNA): TGTGCCAGCAGTAGCGGGAACTATGGCTACACCTTC. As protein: CASSSGNYGYTF.

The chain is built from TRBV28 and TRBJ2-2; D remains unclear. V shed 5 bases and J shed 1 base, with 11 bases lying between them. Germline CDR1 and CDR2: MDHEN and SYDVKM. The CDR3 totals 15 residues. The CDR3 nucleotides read TGTGCCAGCAGTAGCGAATCCGGGAACACCGGGGAGCTGTTTTTT. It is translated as CASSSESGNTGELFF. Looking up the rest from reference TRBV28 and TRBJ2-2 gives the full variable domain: DVKVTQSSRYLVKRTGEKVFLECVQDMDHENMFWYRQDPGLGLRLIYFSYDVKMKEKGDIPEGYSVSREKKERFSLILESASTNQTSMYLCASSSESGNTGELFFGEGSRLTVL.

The CDR3 DNA reads TGTGCCAGCAGTGAACTGGGGTCGGCCTATGGCTACACCTTC. Translated, it gives CASSELGSAYGYTF. This rearrangement joins TRBV2 to TRBJ1-2; D is undetermined. The CDR3 is made up of 14 amino acids. Germline CDR1 and CDR2: SNHLY and FYNNEI. V lost 2 bases to trimming and J lost 4 bases, with 11 bases between them.

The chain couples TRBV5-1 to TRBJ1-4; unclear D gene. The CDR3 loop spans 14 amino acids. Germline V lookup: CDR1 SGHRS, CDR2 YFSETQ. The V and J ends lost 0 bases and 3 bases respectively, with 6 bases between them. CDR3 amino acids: CASSLAGSNEKLFF. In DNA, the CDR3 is TGCGCCAGCAGCTTGGCAGGATCTAATGAAAAACTGTTTTTT.

This CDR3 reads CASSLTPGGAEREKLFF. CDR3 DNA sequence: TGTGCCAGCAGCCTAACCCCAGGGGGCGCGGAGAGGGAAAAACTGTTTTTT. The chain recombines TRBV2 with TRBJ1-4, with TRBD1 matching 8 bases. Germline lookup yields CDR1 SNHLY and CDR2 FYNNEI. CDR3 length: 17 amino acids. V trimming: 6 bases; J trimming: 8 bases; junction bases outside the gene matches: 17. Together with reference TRBV2 and TRBJ1-4, the CDR3 gives the full variable domain: EPEVTQTPSHQVTQMGQEVILRCVPISNHLYFYWYRQILGQKVEFLVSFYNNEISEKSEIFDDQFSVERPDGSNFTLKIRSTKLEDSAMYFCASSLTPGGAEREKLFFGSGTQLSVL.

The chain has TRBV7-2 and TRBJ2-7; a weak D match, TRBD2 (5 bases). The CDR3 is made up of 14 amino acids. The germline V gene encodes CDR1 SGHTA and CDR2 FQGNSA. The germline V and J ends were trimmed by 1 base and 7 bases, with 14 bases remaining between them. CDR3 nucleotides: TGTGCCAGCAGCTTAGAACATCACTCGGGGGAGCAGTACTTC. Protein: CASSLEHHSGEQYF.

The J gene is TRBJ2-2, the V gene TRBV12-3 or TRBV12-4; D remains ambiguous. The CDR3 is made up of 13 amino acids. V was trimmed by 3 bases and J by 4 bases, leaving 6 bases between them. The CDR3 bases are TGTGCCAGCAGTTTTTCGGCCACCGGGGAGCTGTTTTTT. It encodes CASSFSATGELFF.

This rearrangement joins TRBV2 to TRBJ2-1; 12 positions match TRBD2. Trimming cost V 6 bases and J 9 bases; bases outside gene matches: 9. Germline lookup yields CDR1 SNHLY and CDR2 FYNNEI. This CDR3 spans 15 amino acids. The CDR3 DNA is TGTGCCAGCAGCCCCGGACTAGCGGGAATGGGTGAGCAGTTCTTC. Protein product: CASSPGLAGMGEQFF.

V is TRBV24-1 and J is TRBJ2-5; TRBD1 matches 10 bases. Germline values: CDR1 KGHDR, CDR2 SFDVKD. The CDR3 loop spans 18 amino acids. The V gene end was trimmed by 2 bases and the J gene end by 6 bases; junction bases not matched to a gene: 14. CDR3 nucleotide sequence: TGTGCCACCAGTGATTCCCCCGGGGGACAGGGGTCCCTCCAGACCCAGTACTTC. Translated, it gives CATSDSPGGQGSLQTQYF.

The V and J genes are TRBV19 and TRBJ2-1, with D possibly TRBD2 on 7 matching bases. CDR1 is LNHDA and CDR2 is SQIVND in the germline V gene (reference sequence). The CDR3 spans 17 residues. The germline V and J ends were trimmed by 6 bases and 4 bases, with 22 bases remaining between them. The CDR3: CASRTPGEGGLYNEQFF. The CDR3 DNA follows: TGTGCCAGTAGGACCCCGGGTGAGGGGGGGTTATACAATGAGCAGTTCTTC.

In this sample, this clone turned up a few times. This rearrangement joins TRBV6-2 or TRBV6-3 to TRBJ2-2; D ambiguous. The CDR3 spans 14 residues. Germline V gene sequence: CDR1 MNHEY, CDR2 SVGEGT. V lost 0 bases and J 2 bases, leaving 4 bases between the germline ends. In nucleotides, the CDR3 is TGTGCCAGCAGTTACTCGACAAACACCGGGGAGCTGTTTTTT. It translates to CASSYSTNTGELFF.

The CDR3 loop reads CASGPNTEAFF. CDR3 in DNA: TGTGCCAGCGGGCCAAACACTGAAGCTTTCTTT. The chain couples TRBV28 to TRBJ1-1; D call uncertain. CDR1 and CDR2 (germline): MDHEN, SYDVKM. V lost 8 bases and J 2 bases, leaving 6 bases between the germline ends. The CDR3 length is 11 residues. Drawing the rest from reference TRBV28 and TRBJ1-1, the complete variable domain is DVKVTQSSRYLVKRTGEKVFLECVQDMDHENMFWYRQDPGLGLRLIYFSYDVKMKEKGDIPEGYSVSREKKERFSLILESASTNQTSMYLCASGPNTEAFFGQGTRLTVV.

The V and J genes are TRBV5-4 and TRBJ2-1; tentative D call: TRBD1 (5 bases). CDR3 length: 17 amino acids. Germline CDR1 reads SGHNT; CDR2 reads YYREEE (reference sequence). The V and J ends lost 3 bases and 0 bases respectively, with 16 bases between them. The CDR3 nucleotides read TGTGCCAGCAGCTCACCGACAGATATTAGCTCCTACAATGAGCAGTTCTTC. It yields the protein CASSSPTDISSYNEQFF.

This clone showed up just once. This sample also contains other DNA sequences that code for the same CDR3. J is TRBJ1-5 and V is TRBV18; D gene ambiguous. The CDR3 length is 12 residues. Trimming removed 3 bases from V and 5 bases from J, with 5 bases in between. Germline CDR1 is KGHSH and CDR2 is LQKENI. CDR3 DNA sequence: TGTGCCAGCTCACCTAGGGATCAGCCCCAGCATTTT. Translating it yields CASSPRDQPQHF.

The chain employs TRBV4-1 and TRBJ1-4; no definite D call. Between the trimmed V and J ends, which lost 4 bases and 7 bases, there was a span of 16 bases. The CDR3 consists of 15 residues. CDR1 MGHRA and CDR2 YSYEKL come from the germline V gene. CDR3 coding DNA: TGCGCCAGCAGCCTCGGACGGTCTTATGTTGAAAAACTGTTTTTT. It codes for CASSLGRSYVEKLFF.